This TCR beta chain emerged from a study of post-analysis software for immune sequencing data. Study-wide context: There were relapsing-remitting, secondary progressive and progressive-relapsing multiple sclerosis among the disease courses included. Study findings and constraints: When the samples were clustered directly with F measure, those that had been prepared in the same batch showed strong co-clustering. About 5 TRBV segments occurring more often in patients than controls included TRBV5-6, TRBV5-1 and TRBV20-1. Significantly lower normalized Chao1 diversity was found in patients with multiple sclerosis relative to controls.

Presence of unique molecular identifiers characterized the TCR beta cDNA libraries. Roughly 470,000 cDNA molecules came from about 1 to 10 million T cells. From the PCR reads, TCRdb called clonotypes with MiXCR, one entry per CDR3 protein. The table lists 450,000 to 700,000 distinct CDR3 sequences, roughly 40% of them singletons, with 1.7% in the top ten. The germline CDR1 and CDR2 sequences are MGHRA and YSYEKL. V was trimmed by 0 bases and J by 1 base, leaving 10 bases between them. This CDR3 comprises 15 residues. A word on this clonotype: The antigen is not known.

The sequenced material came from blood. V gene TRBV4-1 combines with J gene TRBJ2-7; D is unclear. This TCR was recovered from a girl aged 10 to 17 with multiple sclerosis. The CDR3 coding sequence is TGCGCCAGCAGCCAAGACGGTAGGGATTCCTACGAGCAGTACTTC. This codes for CASSQDGRDSYEQYF.